Following are 22 T cell receptor beta chains from one sample sequenced in a study of blood T cell repertoires in COVID-19. Clones were read by immunoSEQ multiplex PCR, and TCRdb kept only the in-frame ones, dropping some. Among around 88,000 clones listed, 81% were seen once. The sequenced sample was peripheral blood. The origin of the receptors is a man between 60 and 75 years old with acute or convalescent COVID-19.

This clone occurred a few times. The chain joins TRBV3-1 (or the pseudogene TRBV3-2) to TRBJ1-6, with TRBD1 matching 7 bases. The CDR3 contains 15 residues. Trimming at V came to 2 bases and at J to 7 bases, leaving 5 bases not matched to a gene. Germline lookup yields CDR1 LGHDT and CDR2 YNNKEL (reference sequence). CDR3 protein: CASSQMDRLNSPLHF. CDR3 sequence (DNA): TGTGCCAGCAGCCAAATGGACAGGCTGAATTCACCCCTCCACTTT.

This chain connects TRBV21-1 to TRBJ1-2. TRBV21-1 is a listed pseudogene. The CDR3 consists of 17 residues. The CDR3 DNA is TGTGCCAGCAGCAAAGGCATGTATGGGGGGTTACGGTATGGCTACACCTTC. Encoded protein: CASSKGMYGGLRYGYTF.

The chain carries TRBV7-2 and TRBJ1-3; 12 bases match TRBD1. The CDR3 has 17 amino acids. V lost 5 bases, J lost 4 bases, and 9 bases stayed unmatched. Germline lookup yields CDR1 SGHTA and CDR2 FQGNSA. CDR3 amino acids: CASSNRDRGRAGNTIYF. The CDR3 DNA is TGTGCCAGCAGCAACCGGGACAGGGGGCGCGCGGGAAACACCATATATTTT.

The sample holds a few counts of this clone. The rearrangement uses TRBV4-1 and TRBJ1-2, with 7 positions matching TRBD1. The V gene's germline CDR1 is MGHRA and CDR2 YSYEKL. The V and J ends lost 0 bases and 8 bases, in that order; junction bases with no gene match: 9. CDR3 length equals 15 residues. The CDR3 bases are TGCGCCAGCAGCCAAGATCCGGCGACAGGGCGCGGCTACACCTTC. Its translation is CASSQDPATGRGYTF.

The chain carries TRBV4-1 and TRBJ2-7, with 8 bases identical to TRBD1. The germline CDR1 and CDR2 sequences are MGHRA and YSYEKL. Trimming took 1 base from V and 0 from J; bases not matched to a gene: 11. The CDR3 covers 18 residues. CDR3 loop: CASSQVGPGTGFSYEQYF. CDR3 DNA sequence: TGCGCCAGCAGCCAAGTGGGGCCGGGGACAGGTTTCTCCTACGAGCAGTACTTC.

This chain uses TRBV18 with TRBJ1-2; D uncertain. V lost 3 bases and J 6 bases, leaving 20 bases between the germline ends. CDR1 and CDR2 from the germline V gene are KGHSH and LQKENI. CDR3 length: 16 residues. CDR3 loop: CASSPTAQSGIDGYTF. The CDR3 region has the DNA TGTGCCAGCTCACCCACCGCGCAATCTGGTATTGATGGCTACACCTTC.

J is TRBJ2-3 and V is TRBV27; 12 nucleotides match TRBD2. Trimming removed 5 bases from V and 4 bases from J; junction bases left unmatched: 10. From germline, CDR1 is MNHEY and CDR2 SMNVEV (reference sequence). This CDR3 comprises 17 residues. The CDR3 bases are TGTGCCAGCAGTCCCTTTTTGACTAGCGGGAGTGCAGATACGCAGTATTTT. This gives the protein CASSPFLTSGSADTQYF.

The gene calls are TRBV5-1 and TRBJ2-1; D perhaps matches TRBD2 (5 bases). The CDR3 has 16 residues. CDR1 and CDR2 (germline): SGHRS, YFSETQ. V was cut by 4 bases and J by 5 bases, with 19 bases left in between. DNA for the CDR3: TGCGCCAGCAGCCCAACTCTAGCATTCGGACACAATGAGCAGTTCTTC. This encodes CASSPTLAFGHNEQFF.

V usage is TRBV7-2 and J usage is TRBJ2-7; D perhaps matches TRBD2 (6 bases). The CDR3 extends over 14 amino acids. Looked up from germline, CDR1 is SGHTA and CDR2 is FQGNSA. V lost 2 bases and J lost 6, with 14 bases in between. CDR3 sequence: CASSLILASAEQYF. For the CDR3, the DNA is TGTGCCAGCAGCTTAATATTGGCTAGCGCCGAGCAGTACTTC.

V is TRBV28 and J is TRBJ1-2; 7 bases are a match to TRBD1. This CDR3 region has 16 residues. CDR1 and CDR2 (germline): MDHEN, SYDVKM. Trimming removed 6 bases from V and 2 bases from J; junction bases left unmatched: 12. CDR3 residues: CASRTDRVLLNYGYTF. As DNA, the CDR3 is TGTGCCAGCAGAACAGACAGGGTTCTATTGAACTATGGCTACACCTTC.

The V and J genes are TRBV6-2 or TRBV6-3 and TRBJ1-5; D perhaps matches TRBD1 (6 bases). Germline CDR1 MNHEY, CDR2 SVGEGT. Trimming removed 6 bases from V and 1 base from J, with 19 bases in between. The CDR3 has 17 amino acids. CDR3 DNA: TGTGCCAGCAGCCGAACAACAGGGTATGGCAGCAATCAGCCCCAGCATTTT. It yields the protein CASSRTTGYGSNQPQHF.

The chain carries TRBV3-1 (or the pseudogene TRBV3-2) and TRBJ1-2; TRBD1 matches at 7 bases. Germline V lookup: CDR1 LGHDT, CDR2 YNNKEL (reference sequence). The V gene end was trimmed by 2 bases and the J gene end by 6 bases; junction bases not matched to a gene: 9. CDR3 length equals 15 residues. The CDR3 DNA is TGTGCCAGCAGCCAAAATAACAGGGGTGGCCATGGCTACACCTTC. Amino acids: CASSQNNRGGHGYTF.

This sequence joins TRBV6-5 and TRBJ1-6; 8 positions match TRBD1. Germline assignment: CDR1 MNHEY and CDR2 SVGAGI. J gave up 7 bases and V 6 bases, and 5 bases lay outside the gene matches. This CDR3 is built from 14 residues. For the CDR3, the DNA is TGTGCCAGCAGGCGACAGGGGACGAATTCACCCCTCCACTTT. Translated: CASRRQGTNSPLHF.

This sequence joins TRBV5-6 and TRBJ2-3; TRBD2 matches at 7 bases. Unmatched junction bases numbered 3, after V lost 0 bases and J lost 2 bases. Germline CDR1 and CDR2: SGHDT and YYEEEE. The CDR3 has 15 amino acids. CDR3 sequence reads: CASSLGDYYTDTQYF. Here the CDR3 DNA reads TGTGCCAGCAGCTTGGGGGACTATTACACAGATACGCAGTATTTT.

The chain links TRBV7-2 to TRBJ1-1, with TRBD1 identical over 7 bases. This CDR3 has 13 amino acids. Germline loops: CDR1 SGHTA, CDR2 FQGNSA. V gave up 4 bases and J gave up 5 bases; unmatched junction bases: 4. CDR3 protein: CASSSQQGTEAFF. The DNA of the CDR3 is TGTGCCAGCAGCTCCCAACAGGGGACTGAAGCTTTCTTT.

The rearrangement uses TRBV6-5 and TRBJ2-2, with 8 nucleotides matching TRBD1. Germline V gives CDR1 MNHEY, CDR2 SVGAGI. Trimming took 6 bases from V and 5 from J; bases not matched to a gene: 8. This CDR3 has 15 residues. The CDR3, as DNA: TGTGCCAGCAGCTCCGGACAGGGTCTAACCGGGGAGCTGTTTTTT. Protein: CASSSGQGLTGELFF.

This chain uses TRBV19 with TRBJ1-2, with D possibly matching TRBD1 (5 bases). CDR1 LNHDA and CDR2 SQIVND come from the germline V gene (reference sequence). This CDR3 contains 16 residues. The V and J ends lost 0 bases and 6 bases respectively, with 17 bases between them. CDR3 residues: CASSIDFLPGKDGYTF. The CDR3 nucleotides are TGTGCCAGTAGTATAGATTTTTTGCCAGGGAAGGATGGCTACACCTTC.

The V call is TRBV19, the J call TRBJ2-1, with 11 bases matching TRBD1. The CDR3 is 16 residues long. With V trimmed by 5 bases and J by 6 bases, 9 bases remained unmatched. The germline gives CDR1 LNHDA, CDR2 SQIVND (reference sequence). As DNA, the CDR3 is TGTGCCAGTAGTTTCGCCGGGACAGGGGGTGTCAATGAGCAGTTCTTC. Translated, it gives CASSFAGTGGVNEQFF.

Worth noting for this clone: A read error is possible here, since a much larger clone lies one base away. V usage is TRBV15 and J usage is TRBJ2-7; perhaps TRBD1 as D (5 bases). Germline lookup yields CDR1 LNHNV and CDR2 YYDKDF (reference sequence). The CDR3 is 17 amino acids. The CDR3 sequence is CATSRGFRQQQTYKQYF. Here the CDR3 DNA reads TGTGCCACCAGCAGAGGGTTTAGACAGCAGCAGACCTACAAGCAGTACTTC.

The chain couples TRBV4-1 to TRBJ1-6, with unresolved D. The CDR3 length is 16 residues. The V gene lost 0 bases and the J gene lost 7 bases, with 13 bases spanning the gap. Germline CDR1 MGHRA, CDR2 YSYEKL. CDR3 amino acids: CASSQEAPGGNSPLHF. CDR3 coding DNA: TGCGCCAGCAGCCAAGAAGCTCCCGGCGGAAATTCACCCCTCCACTTT.

The genes are TRBV2 and TRBJ1-4; D gene unclear. The germline gives CDR1 SNHLY, CDR2 FYNNEI. V shed 7 bases and J shed 7 bases, with 16 bases lying between them. The CDR3 extends over 14 amino acids. In DNA, the CDR3 is TGTGCCAGCACCCCGGGTCCGCGGGGTGAAAAACTGTTTTTT. Translating gives CASTPGPRGEKLFF. Using reference TRBV2 and TRBJ1-4 for the parts outside the CDR3, the full variable domain is EPEVTQTPSHQVTQMGQEVILRCVPISNHLYFYWYRQILGQKVEFLVSFYNNEISEKSEIFDDQFSVERPDGSNFTLKIRSTKLEDSAMYFCASTPGPRGEKLFFGSGTQLSVL.

This chain uses TRBV5-8 with TRBJ1-5; TRBD1 might be the D (5 bases). The V gene's germline CDR1 is SGHTS and CDR2 YDEGEE. Trimming took off 2 bases at V and 0 bases at J, with 9 bases between the two ends. There are 15 residues in the CDR3. CDR3 sequence reads: CASSLSRASNQPQHF. CDR3 in DNA: TGTGCCAGCAGCTTATCCAGGGCTAGCAATCAGCCCCAGCATTTT.